This T cell receptor beta chain derives from a study of shared clonotypes between healthy human individuals. Study observations and caveats: The represented genetic and exposure-history diversity was limited by the small number of donors.

Points on this clone: No antigen is known for it.

Trimming left V 3 bases short and J 5 bases short, with 13 bases between. CDR1 is SGHAT, CDR2 FQNNGV, per germline. CDR3 length: 14 amino acids. Free of recent acute infections or vaccinations, the donors were healthy HIV-negative adults. Once extracted for a subset, genomic DNA was divided evenly among several immunoSEQ plates. Original data processing: Filtering differed for immunoSEQ, which gave only junction sequences without quality scores. The method was immunoSEQ multiplex PCR; TCRdb's version includes in-frame clones alone and lacks a portion of them. V and J calls and clone size are copied from that table; D and trimming were computed from the DNA. The data contain more than 900,000 clones, 70% to 80% of them singletons.

This chain connects TRBV11-2 to TRBJ2-5; D unclear. The source material was memory CD4+ T cells from PBMCs. Subset given: CD45RA-negative fraction. This TCR was recovered from a man in his late teens or twenties in good health. Some clones in this sample may be carry-over from other donors' samples. CDR3 residues: CASSLPYEPETQYF. DNA of the CDR3: TGTGCCAGCAGCTTGCCCTACGAACCGGAGACCCAGTACTTC. Full variable domain (remainder filled in from reference TRBV11-2 and TRBJ2-5): EAGVAQSPRYKIIEKRQSVAFWCNPISGHATLYWYQQILGQGPKLLIQFQNNGVVDDSQLPKDRFSAERLKGVDSTLKIQPAKLEDSAVYLCASSLPYEPETQYFGPGTRLLVL.